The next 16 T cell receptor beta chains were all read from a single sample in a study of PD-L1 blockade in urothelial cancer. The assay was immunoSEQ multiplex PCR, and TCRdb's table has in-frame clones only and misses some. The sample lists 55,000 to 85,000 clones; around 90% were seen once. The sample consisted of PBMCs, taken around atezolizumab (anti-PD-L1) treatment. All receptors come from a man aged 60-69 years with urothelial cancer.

CDR3 coding DNA: TGTGCCAGCTCACCCATACAGACCTGGGACACCATATATTTT. It encodes CASSPIQTWDTIYF. The chain joins TRBV18 to TRBJ1-3; D uncertain. This CDR3 contains 14 residues. The V end lost 3 bases, the J end lost 8 bases, and 14 bases lay between the germline ends. The germline V gene has CDR1 KGHSH and CDR2 LQKENI.

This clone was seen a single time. CDR3 residues: CASSVDRGREQYF. The CDR3 nucleotides read TGTGCCAGCAGCGTAGACAGGGGGAGGGAGCAGTACTTC. The chain recombines TRBV7-2 with TRBJ2-7; 9 positions match TRBD1. CDR1 and CDR2 from the germline V gene are SGHTA and FQGNSA. The CDR3 is 13 amino acids. The V segment lost 5 bases and the J segment 7 bases; nucleotides outside the gene matches: 6.

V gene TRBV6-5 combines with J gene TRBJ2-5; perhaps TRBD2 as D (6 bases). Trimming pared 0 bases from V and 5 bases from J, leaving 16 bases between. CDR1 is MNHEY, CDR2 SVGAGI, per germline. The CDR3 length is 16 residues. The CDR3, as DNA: TGTGCCAGCAGTTACTCAACGGGGGAGTCGCGGGAGACCCAGTACTTC. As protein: CASSYSTGESRETQYF.

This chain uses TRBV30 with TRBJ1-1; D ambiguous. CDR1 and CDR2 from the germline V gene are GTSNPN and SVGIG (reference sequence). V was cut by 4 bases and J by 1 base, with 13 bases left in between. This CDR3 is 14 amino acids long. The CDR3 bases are TGTGCCTGGATGACGGGGAAGGGGAACACTGAAGCTTTCTTT. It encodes CAWMTGKGNTEAFF.

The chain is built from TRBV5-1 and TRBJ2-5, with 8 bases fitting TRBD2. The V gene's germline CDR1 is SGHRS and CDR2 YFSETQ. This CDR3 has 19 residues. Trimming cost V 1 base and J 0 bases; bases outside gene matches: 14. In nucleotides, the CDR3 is TGCGCCAGCAGCTTGCATGCGACTAGCGTCTCTTGGTACCAAGAGACCCAGTACTTC. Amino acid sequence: CASSLHATSVSWYQETQYF.

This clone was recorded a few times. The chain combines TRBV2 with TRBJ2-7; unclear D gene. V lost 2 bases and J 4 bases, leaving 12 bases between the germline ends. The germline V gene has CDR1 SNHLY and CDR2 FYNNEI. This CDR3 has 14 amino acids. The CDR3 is CASSESQIMYEQYF. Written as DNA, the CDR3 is TGTGCCAGCAGTGAATCGCAGATTATGTACGAGCAGTACTTC.

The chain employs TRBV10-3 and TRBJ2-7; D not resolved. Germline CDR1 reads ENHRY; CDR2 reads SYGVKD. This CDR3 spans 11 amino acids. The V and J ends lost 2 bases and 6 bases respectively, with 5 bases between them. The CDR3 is CAISETGEQYF. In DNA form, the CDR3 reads TGTGCCATCAGTGAGACTGGCGAGCAGTACTTC.

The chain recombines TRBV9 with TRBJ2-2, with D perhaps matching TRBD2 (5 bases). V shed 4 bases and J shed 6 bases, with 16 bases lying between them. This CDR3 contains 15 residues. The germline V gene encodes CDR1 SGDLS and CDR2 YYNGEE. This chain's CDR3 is CASSIGLSGPGELFF. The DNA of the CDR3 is TGTGCCAGCAGCATCGGACTCTCCGGACCCGGGGAGCTGTTTTTT.

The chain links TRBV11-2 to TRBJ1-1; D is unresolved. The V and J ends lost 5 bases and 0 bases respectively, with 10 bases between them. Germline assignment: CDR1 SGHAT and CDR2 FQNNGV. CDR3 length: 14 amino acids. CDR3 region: CASSPRVLNTEAFF. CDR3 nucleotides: TGTGCCAGCAGCCCCCGGGTTCTGAACACTGAAGCTTTCTTT.

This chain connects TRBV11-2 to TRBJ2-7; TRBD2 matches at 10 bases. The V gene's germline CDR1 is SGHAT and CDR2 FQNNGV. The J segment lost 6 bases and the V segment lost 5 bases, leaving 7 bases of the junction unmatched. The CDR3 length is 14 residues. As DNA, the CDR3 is TGTGCCAGCAGCGCCAGCGGGAGGGCCGGCGAGCAGTACTTC. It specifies CASSASGRAGEQYF.

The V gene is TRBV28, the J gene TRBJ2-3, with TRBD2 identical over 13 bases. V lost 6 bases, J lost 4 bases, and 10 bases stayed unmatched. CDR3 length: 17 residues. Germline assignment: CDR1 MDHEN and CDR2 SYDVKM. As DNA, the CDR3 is TGTGCCAGCAGAGGGGCAGGACTAGCGGGAGTCGCAGATACGCAGTATTTT. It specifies CASRGAGLAGVADTQYF.

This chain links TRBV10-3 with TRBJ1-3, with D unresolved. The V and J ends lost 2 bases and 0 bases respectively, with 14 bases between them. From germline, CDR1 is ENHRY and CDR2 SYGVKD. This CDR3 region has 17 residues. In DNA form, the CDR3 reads TGTGCCATCAGTGAGGAGGGCAGGCTCAGCTCTGGAAACACCATATATTTT. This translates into CAISEEGRLSSGNTIYF.

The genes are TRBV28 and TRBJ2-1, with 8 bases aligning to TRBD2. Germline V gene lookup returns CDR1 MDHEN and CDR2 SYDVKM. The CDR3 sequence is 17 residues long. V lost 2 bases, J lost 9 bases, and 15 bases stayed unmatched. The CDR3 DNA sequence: TGTGCCAGCAGTTTAGGGAGCGGGAGCATTTCAGTTGCTGAGCAGTTCTTC. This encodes CASSLGSGSISVAEQFF.

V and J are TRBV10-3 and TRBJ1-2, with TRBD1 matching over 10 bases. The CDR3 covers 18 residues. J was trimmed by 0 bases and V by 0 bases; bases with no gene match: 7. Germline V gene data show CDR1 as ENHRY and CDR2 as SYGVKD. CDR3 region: CAISESLRTGGSNYGYTF. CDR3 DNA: TGTGCCATCAGTGAGTCCCTCCGGACAGGGGGATCTAACTATGGCTACACCTTC.

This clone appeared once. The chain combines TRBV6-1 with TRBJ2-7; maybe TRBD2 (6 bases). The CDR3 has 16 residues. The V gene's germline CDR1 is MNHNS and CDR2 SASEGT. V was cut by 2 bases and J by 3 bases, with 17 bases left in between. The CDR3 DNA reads TGTGCCAGCAGTGAACTAACTCGATTGGGGGGCTACGAGCAGTACTTC. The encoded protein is CASSELTRLGGYEQYF.

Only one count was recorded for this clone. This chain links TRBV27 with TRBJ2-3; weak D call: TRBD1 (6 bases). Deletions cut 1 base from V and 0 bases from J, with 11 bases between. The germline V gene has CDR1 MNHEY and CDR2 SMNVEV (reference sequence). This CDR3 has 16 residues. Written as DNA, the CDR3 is TGTGCCAGCAGTTTATGGCCGACAGGTAGCACAGATACGCAGTATTTT. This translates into CASSLWPTGSTDTQYF.